The rows below give T cell receptor beta chains drawn from one sample of a study of blood T cell repertoires in COVID-19. This table comes from immunoSEQ multiplex PCR, and its TCRdb copy is limited to in-frame clones, with some not included. The table includes around 390,000 clones, roughly 89% detected once. Sequencing was carried out using PBMCs or T cells enriched from blood (not recorded which). The receptor source for this set is a woman aged 45-59 years who had recovered from COVID-19. The CDR3 runs from the conserved cysteine through the conserved F or W. A D gene is named only where the DNA matches it firmly. A row's size may be missing; if present it is once, few, many or a size class.

clone size,J gene,D gene,V gene,CDR3 DNA,CDR3 protein
NA,TRBJ2-2,NA,TRBV7-2,TGTGCCAGCAGCTTATTCCACGGCACCGGGGAGCTGTTTTTT,CASSLFHGTGELFF
NA,TRBJ1-1,NA,TRBV6-5,TGTGCCAGCATCAGCACTGAAGCTTTCTTT,CASISTEAFF
NA,TRBJ1-2,NA,TRBV2,TGTGCCAGCAGTGAAGGGACAGTCTATGGCTACACCTTC,CASSEGTVYGYTF
NA,TRBJ1-2,NA,TRBV4-3,TGCGCCAGCAGCCAAGATTTTGGTACAGGTAGTAACTATGGCTACACCTTC,CASSQDFGTGSNYGYTF
NA,TRBJ2-3,TRBD1,TRBV7-9,TGTGCCAGCAGCGCGACAGGGGATAGCACAGATACGCAGTATTTT,CASSATGDSTDTQYF
NA,TRBJ2-1,TRBD2,TRBV2,TGTGCCAGCAGTGGTTCTCTAGCGGGGGGTATGTTCTTC,CASSGSLAGGMFF
NA,TRBJ2-1,TRBD2,TRBV9,TGTGCCAGCAGCGGCACTAGCGGGAAGATAAACAATGAGCAGTTCTTC,CASSGTSGKINNEQFF
NA,TRBJ1-4,NA,TRBV3-1/TRBV3-2,TGTGCCAGCAGCCTTACCAGGCCCGACCGGAATGAAAAACTGTTTTTT,CASSLTRPDRNEKLFF
NA,TRBJ2-2,TRBD1,TRBV5-1,TGCGCCAGCCGGACAGGGGGTGGGACCGGGGAGCTGTTTTTT,CASRTGGGTGELFF
NA,TRBJ2-2,TRBD2,TRBV5-4,TGTGCCAGCAGCCCCATCGCGGGGGGGAACACCGGGGAGCTGTTTTTT,CASSPIAGGNTGELFF
NA,TRBJ1-4,NA,TRBV18,TGTGCCAGCTCACGAAACGCCGGGACAACTAATGAAAAACTGTTTTTT,CASSRNAGTTNEKLFF
NA,TRBJ2-3,TRBD1,TRBV18,TGTGCCAGCTCGCCACAGGGGGCATGGCAGTATTTT,CASSPQGAWQYF
NA,TRBJ2-4,TRBD1,TRBV19,TGTGCCAGTAGCGAGACAGGGACGCTAGCCAAAAACATTCAGTACTTC,CASSETGTLAKNIQYF
NA,TRBJ1-6,NA,TRBV7-2,TGTGCCAGCAGCCCGCTAAGCTCCTATAATTCACCCCTCCACTTT,CASSPLSSYNSPLHF
NA,TRBJ1-3,TRBD1,TRBV7-2,TGTGCCAGCAGCTTTGACAGGGTCAACACCATATATTTT,CASSFDRVNTIYF
NA,TRBJ2-5,NA,TRBV3-1/TRBV3-2,TGTGCCAGCAGCCTCGAAGGGACTTCCCGGGAGACCCAGTACTTC,CASSLEGTSRETQYF
NA,TRBJ1-6,NA,TRBV30,TGTGCCTGGAGGAGAGAGGGTTCACCCCTCCACTTT,CAWRREGSPLHF
NA,TRBJ2-7,TRBD1,TRBV18,TGTGCCAGCTCACCGAGACGACAGGGGGATCACAACGAGCAGTACTTC,CASSPRRQGDHNEQYF
NA,TRBJ1-1,NA,TRBV2,TGTGCCAGCAGCCGGGGGGAGGGCACTGAAGCTTTCTTT,CASSRGEGTEAFF
NA,TRBJ2-3,NA,TRBV6-5,TGTGCCAGCAGTTACTCCGCAGGGTCGGATACGCAGTATTTT,CASSYSAGSDTQYF
NA,TRBJ1-1,NA,TRBV30,TGTGCCTGCTGGCATGGCACTGAAGCTTTCTTT,CACWHGTEAFF
NA,TRBJ2-7,NA,TRBV4-3,TGCGCCAGCAGCCAAGATTATCGAGACAACCACGAGCAGTACTTC,CASSQDYRDNHEQYF
NA,TRBJ1-1,NA,TRBV6-5,TGTGCCAGCAGTTACCAATTTTCAGGGATGGGCACTGAAGCTTTCTTT,CASSYQFSGMGTEAFF
NA,TRBJ2-7,NA,TRBV23-1,TGCGCCAGCAGAAACCGCAGGGGCCTTGAGCAGTACTTC,CASRNRRGLEQYF
NA,TRBJ1-1,NA,TRBV12-3/TRBV12-4,TGTGCCAGCAGTTTCAGGCTGAACACTGAAGCTTTCTTT,CASSFRLNTEAFF
NA,TRBJ2-2,TRBD2,TRBV9,TGTGCCAGCAGCGTAGACGCGGGGGCGAACACCGGGGAGCTGTTTTTT,CASSVDAGANTGELFF
NA,TRBJ1-6,NA,TRBV4-1,TGCGCCAGCAGCCAAGATCCAGGGAATTCACCCCTCCACTTT,CASSQDPGNSPLHF
NA,TRBJ1-1,NA,TRBV7-2,TGTGCCAGCAGCTTAGAGCGGGATGTGGGAGCTTTCTTT,CASSLERDVGAFF
NA,TRBJ2-7,TRBD1,TRBV19,TGTGCCAGTAGTAGACCAGGGGGCGCATCCTACGAGCAGTACTTC,CASSRPGGASYEQYF
NA,TRBJ1-3,NA,TRBV13,TGTGCCAGCAGCCTCCGTACTGGAAACACCATATATTTT,CASSLRTGNTIYF
NA,TRBJ1-4,NA,TRBV5-5,TGTGCCAGCAGCTTGGTCCCGGGGAGGAATGAAAAACTGTTTTTT,CASSLVPGRNEKLFF
NA,TRBJ1-1,NA,TRBV28,TGTGCCAGCAGTTTATATACAGGGAACACTGAAGCTTTCTTT,CASSLYTGNTEAFF
NA,TRBJ1-5,TRBD1,TRBV28,TGTGCCAGCAGTTTAACAGGGGGTTTCAATCAGCCCCAGCATTTT,CASSLTGGFNQPQHF
NA,TRBJ2-3,NA,TRBV7-8,TGTGCCAGCAACCGAGTCGGAGATACGCAGTATTTT,CASNRVGDTQYF
few,TRBJ2-7,TRBD2,TRBV18,TGTGCCAGCTCACCATGGGAGGGTAACTACGAGCAGTACTTC,CASSPWEGNYEQYF
NA,TRBJ2-5,NA,TRBV5-1,TGCGCCAGCACCCATGGGCAGGGCCTAGAGACCCAGTACTTC,CASTHGQGLETQYF
NA,TRBJ1-5,NA,TRBV27,TGTGCCAGCAGTTTATTCCAGGGCAGCAGAAAAGATCAGCCCCAGCATTTT,CASSLFQGSRKDQPQHF